This TCR beta chain was documented in a study of CD8 T cells in Susac syndrome. With random hexamers, reverse transcription was performed on roughly 0.45 to 1 ug of RNA. Amplification of TCR beta CDR3 spanned 54 Vbeta and 13 Jbeta via immunoSEQ multiplex PCR. TCRdb re-called the immunoSEQ multiplex PCR reads with MiXCR, one entry per CDR3 protein. The sample has around 130,000 distinct CDR3 sequences, 80% to 85% seen once. Germline V gene lookup returns CDR1 SQVTM and CDR2 ANQGSEA. V lost 6 bases to trimming and J lost 4 bases, with 9 bases between them. The CDR3 has 11 residues. In blood CD8+ and CD4+ T cells, TCR beta underwent sequencing. TEMRA cells were FACS-enriched and CD8+ and CD4+ T cells negatively isolated.

This receptor was obtained from a human donor with multiple sclerosis. The chain is built from TRBV29-1 and TRBJ1-2; D is perhaps TRBD1 (6 bases). What was sequenced was CD8+ T cells from PBMCs. For the CDR3, the DNA is TGCAGCGTCCTACAGGGCTATGGCTACACCTTC. It codes for CSVLQGYGYTF. The whole variable domain, filled in from reference TRBV29-1 and TRBJ1-2, reads SAVISQKPSRDICQRGTSLTIQCQVDSQVTMMFWYRQQPGQSLTLIATANQGSEATYESGFVIDKFPISRPNLTFSTLTVSNMSPEDSSIYLCSVLQGYGYTFGSGTRLTVV.